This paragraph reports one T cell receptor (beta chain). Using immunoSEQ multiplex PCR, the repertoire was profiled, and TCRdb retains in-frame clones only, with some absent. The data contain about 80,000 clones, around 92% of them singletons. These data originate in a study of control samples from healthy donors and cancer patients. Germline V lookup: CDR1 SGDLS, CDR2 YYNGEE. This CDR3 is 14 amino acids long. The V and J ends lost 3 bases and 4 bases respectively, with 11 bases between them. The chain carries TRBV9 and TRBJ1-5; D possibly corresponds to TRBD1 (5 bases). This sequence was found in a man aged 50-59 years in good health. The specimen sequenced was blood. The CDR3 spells CASSEGGANQPQHF. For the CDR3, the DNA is TGTGCCAGCAGCGAGGGTGGGGCAAATCAGCCCCAGCATTTT.